Presented here are 24 T cell receptor beta chains from one specimen sequenced in a study of T cell responses to AZD1222 COVID-19 vaccine. Some clones are missing from TCRdb's copy, which holds only in-frame ones; the method was immunoSEQ multiplex PCR. The table records about 150,000 clones, 75% to 95% of them present only once. The material sequenced was peripheral blood, taken 28 days after the second AZD1222 dose. These receptors came from an adult who received the AZD1222 COVID-19 vaccine.

CDR3 nucleotides: TGTGCCAGCTCTAGGGAGGGGAGGGCAAATGAAAAACTGTTTTTT. The encoded protein is CASSREGRANEKLFF. V and J are TRBV27 and TRBJ1-4; tentatively, D is TRBD1 (5 bases). The CDR3 length is 15 residues. Trimming cost V 8 bases and J 5 bases, with 18 bases left between them. Germline V gives CDR1 MNHEY, CDR2 SMNVEV (reference sequence). Using reference TRBV27 and TRBJ1-4 for the parts outside the CDR3, the full variable domain is EAQVTQNPRYLITVTGKKLTVTCSQNMNHEYMSWYRQDPGLGLRQIYYSMNVEVTDKGDVPEGYKVSRKEKRNFPLILESPSPNQTSLYFCASSREGRANEKLFFGSGTQLSVL.

This chain connects TRBV9 to TRBJ1-6, with TRBD1 identical over 8 bases. Germline V lookup: CDR1 SGDLS, CDR2 YYNGEE. The CDR3 has 14 residues. The trim removed 4 bases at V and 7 bases at J, leaving 4 bases unmatched. The CDR3 protein is CASSFRDRNSPLHF. In DNA, the CDR3 is TGTGCCAGCAGCTTCCGGGACAGGAATTCACCCCTCCACTTT.

The V call is TRBV7-8, the J call TRBJ2-1, with TRBD2 identical over 14 bases. Germline V lookup: CDR1 SGHVS, CDR2 FQNEAQ. CDR3 length: 17 amino acids. The V segment lost 6 bases and the J segment 10 bases; nucleotides outside the gene matches: 14. Here the CDR3 reads CASRRTGTSGRAGEQFF. CDR3 DNA sequence: TGTGCCAGCAGGCGAACCGGGACTAGCGGGAGAGCAGGGGAGCAGTTCTTC.

The chain recombines TRBV2 with TRBJ1-2; no clear D gene. CDR3 length equals 11 residues. The germline V gene encodes CDR1 SNHLY and CDR2 FYNNEI. Trimming cost V 2 bases and J 14 bases, with 12 bases left between them. Written as DNA, the CDR3 is TGTGCCAGCAGTGAATATGGGCCAATTACCTTC. Translated, it gives CASSEYGPITF. The variable domain in full, completed from reference TRBV2 and TRBJ1-2, reads EPEVTQTPSHQVTQMGQEVILRCVPISNHLYFYWYRQILGQKVEFLVSFYNNEISEKSEIFDDQFSVERPDGSNFTLKIRSTKLEDSAMYFCASSEYGPITFGSGTRLTVV.

The chain has TRBV20-1 and TRBJ2-5, with unresolved D. The germline V and J ends were trimmed by 6 bases and 4 bases, with 6 bases remaining between them. CDR3 length equals 10 residues. The V gene's germline CDR1 is DFQATT and CDR2 SNEGSKA (reference sequence). CDR3 nucleotides: TGCAGTGCGCTGACAGAGACCCAGTACTTC. Amino acid sequence: CSALTETQYF.

The chain carries TRBV3-1 (or the pseudogene TRBV3-2) and TRBJ2-6, with D possibly TRBD1 on 5 matching bases. V was trimmed by 3 bases and J by 2 bases, leaving 11 bases between them. Per germline, CDR1 LGHDT and CDR2 YNNKEL (reference sequence). The CDR3 loop spans 16 amino acids. CDR3 amino acids: CASSQSPGTGANVLTF. The CDR3 bases are TGTGCCAGCAGCCAGTCACCAGGGACTGGGGCCAACGTCCTGACTTTC.

The chain uses TRBV6-4 and TRBJ1-6; possibly TRBD1 for D (6 bases). CDR3 size: 18 residues. The germline V gene has CDR1 MRHNA and CDR2 SNTAGT. V was clipped by 2 bases and J by 3 bases, with 17 bases between them. CDR3 DNA: TGTGCCAGCAGTGACACCCGGGACACCGAACTCTATAATTCACCCCTCCACTTT. This codes for CASSDTRDTELYNSPLHF.

The chain joins TRBV7-9 to TRBJ1-2, with D possibly matching TRBD1 (6 bases). The V gene's germline CDR1 is SEHNR and CDR2 FQNEAQ (reference sequence). This CDR3 comprises 13 residues. V lost 3 bases and J 6 bases, leaving 11 bases between the germline ends. The CDR3 sequence is CASSFTGMNGYTF. In DNA form, the CDR3 reads TGTGCCAGCAGCTTTACAGGGATGAATGGCTACACCTTC.

This chain connects TRBV2 to TRBJ2-1; D is unclear. Germline V gives CDR1 SNHLY, CDR2 FYNNEI. The V end lost 6 bases, the J end lost 2 bases, and 14 bases lay between the germline ends. The CDR3 runs 15 residues. DNA for the CDR3: TGTGCCAGCAGGGGCCCCGATGGGGCCTACAATGAGCAGTTCTTC. Amino acid sequence: CASRGPDGAYNEQFF.

In DNA, the CDR3 is TGTGCCAGCAGCCAAGAGGGAATCAATGAGCAGTTCTTC. Protein product: CASSQEGINEQFF. V usage is TRBV3-1 (or the pseudogene TRBV3-2) and J usage is TRBJ2-1, with D unclear. Germline lookup yields CDR1 LGHDT and CDR2 YNNKEL (reference sequence). This CDR3 comprises 13 residues. The germline V and J ends were trimmed by 0 bases and 6 bases, with 6 bases remaining between them.

The genes are TRBV4-1 and TRBJ1-1; D is perhaps TRBD1 (6 bases). V was clipped by 1 base and J by 0 bases, with 9 bases between them. CDR1 is MGHRA, CDR2 YSYEKL, per germline. CDR3 length: 15 amino acids. CDR3 coding DNA: TGCGCCAGCAGCCAAGGCAGGGGTATGAACACTGAAGCTTTCTTT. It translates to CASSQGRGMNTEAFF.

CDR3 region: CASSFPSGSSDTQYF. The CDR3 DNA is TGCGCCAGCAGCTTCCCTAGCGGGAGCTCAGATACGCAGTATTTT. The chain uses TRBV5-1 and TRBJ2-3; 10 nucleotides agree with TRBD2. V lost 2 bases, J lost 4 bases, and 4 bases stayed unmatched. This CDR3 is built from 15 residues. The germline V gene encodes CDR1 SGHRS and CDR2 YFSETQ.

The V call is TRBV19, the J call TRBJ2-5; 10 bases line up with TRBD2. J was trimmed by 4 bases and V by 2 bases; bases with no gene match: 7. Germline V gene data show CDR1 as LNHDA and CDR2 as SQIVND (reference sequence). This CDR3 spans 16 amino acids. The CDR3 DNA follows: TGTGCCAGTAGTATATCCAGCGGGAGGGCCTTAGAGACCCAGTACTTC. Its translation: CASSISSGRALETQYF.

V usage is TRBV5-4 and J usage is TRBJ2-3, with D perhaps given as TRBD1 or TRBD2 (5 bases each). Germline CDR1 reads SGHNT; CDR2 reads YYREEE (reference sequence). V was pared by 4 bases and J by 0 bases, with 15 bases between. This CDR3 has 16 amino acids. CDR3: CASSPTGRASTDTQYF. CDR3 nucleotides: TGTGCCAGCAGCCCGACGGGGCGAGCCAGCACAGATACGCAGTATTTT.

The V call is TRBV7-9, the J call TRBJ1-4; D may be TRBD1 (6 bases). CDR3 length equals 17 residues. The germline CDR1 and CDR2 sequences are SEHNR and FQNEAQ (reference sequence). Trimming left V 5 bases short and J 0 bases short, with 16 bases between. CDR3 amino acids: CASSAEGRQATNEKLFF. CDR3 bases: TGTGCCAGCAGCGCAGAGGGGAGACAGGCAACTAATGAAAAACTGTTTTTT.

This sequence joins TRBV11-2 and TRBJ2-5; 9 positions match TRBD2. V lost 5 bases to trimming and J lost 5 bases; unmatched junction nucleotides: 9. Germline V gives CDR1 SGHAT, CDR2 FQNNGV. CDR3 size: 15 residues. CDR3 residues: CASSGLAGVWETQYF. The CDR3 DNA reads as TGTGCCAGCAGCGGATTAGCGGGGGTTTGGGAGACCCAGTACTTC.

This rearrangement joins TRBV29-1 to TRBJ2-5, with no clear D. This CDR3 comprises 11 residues. V lost 3 bases and J lost 4, with 6 bases in between. CDR1 and CDR2 from the germline V gene are SQVTM and ANQGSEA. The CDR3 bases are TGCAGCGTTGAGACAAGAGAGACCCAGTACTTC. It is translated as CSVETRETQYF.

V is TRBV29-1 and J is TRBJ2-2; D gene ambiguous. The germline V and J ends were trimmed by 4 bases and 6 bases, with 9 bases remaining between them. Germline loops: CDR1 SQVTM, CDR2 ANQGSEA. The CDR3 consists of 12 residues. For the CDR3, the DNA is TGCAGCGTTGGCCGAAGCCCCGGGGAGCTGTTTTTT. Encoded protein: CSVGRSPGELFF.

This sequence joins TRBV5-6 and TRBJ1-1, with a tentative D call TRBD1 (5 bases). The CDR3 covers 14 residues. Germline values: CDR1 SGHDT, CDR2 YYEEEE. Between the trimmed V and J ends, which lost 4 bases and 3 bases, there was a span of 13 bases. This CDR3 is CASSVGTAYTEAFF. In nucleotides, the CDR3 is TGTGCCAGCAGCGTCGGGACGGCGTACACTGAAGCTTTCTTT.

This clone was seen a handful of times. The rearrangement joins TRBV3-1 (or the pseudogene TRBV3-2) to TRBJ1-1; possible D gene TRBD1, 5 bases. This CDR3 comprises 17 residues. V lost 1 base to trimming and J lost 0 bases, with 15 bases between them. Looked up from germline, CDR1 is LGHDT and CDR2 is YNNKEL (reference sequence). DNA of the CDR3: TGTGCCAGCAGCCAAGTCGGGGCTTTAATAATGAACACTGAAGCTTTCTTT. Its translation: CASSQVGALIMNTEAFF.

This chain connects TRBV7-9 to TRBJ1-2, with TRBD1 identical over 7 bases. The germline V gene encodes CDR1 SEHNR and CDR2 FQNEAQ (reference sequence). The CDR3 has 18 amino acids. With 1 base clipped from V and 3 bases from J, the junction kept 14 bases outside the gene matches. CDR3 loop: CASSLVGSGTDIHYGYTF. Written as DNA, the CDR3 is TGTGCCAGCAGCTTAGTCGGTAGCGGGACAGACATACACTATGGCTACACCTTC.

The chain couples TRBV7-2 to TRBJ1-5; no clear D. From germline, CDR1 is SGHTA and CDR2 FQGNSA. The CDR3 has 17 amino acids. V was trimmed by 3 bases and J by 7 bases, leaving 22 bases between them. CDR3: CASSLVETVRGWQPQHF. For the CDR3, the DNA is TGTGCCAGCAGCTTGGTCGAGACGGTGCGGGGTTGGCAGCCCCAGCATTTT.

The CDR3 loop is CASSEPPGLGSYNEQFF. DNA of the CDR3: TGTGCCAGTAGTGAACCGCCGGGACTAGGGTCCTACAATGAGCAGTTCTTC. This chain links TRBV19 with TRBJ2-1; the match to TRBD2 covers 8 bases. Trimming removed 5 bases from V and 1 base from J; junction bases left unmatched: 10. Germline V gene lookup returns CDR1 LNHDA and CDR2 SQIVND (reference sequence). This CDR3 contains 17 residues.

The chain recombines TRBV5-4 with TRBJ2-6, with D perhaps given as TRBD1 or TRBD2 (5 bases each). V lost 1 base to trimming and J lost 7 bases, with 15 bases between them. This CDR3 has 16 residues. Looked up from germline, CDR1 is SGHNT and CDR2 is YYREEE (reference sequence). CDR3 region: CASSLPGQASANVLTF. The CDR3 bases are TGTGCCAGCAGCTTGCCGGGGCAGGCCTCAGCCAACGTCCTGACTTTC.